These 8 T cell receptor beta chains came from one sample sequenced in a study of blood T cell repertoires in COVID-19. Measured with immunoSEQ multiplex PCR; TCRdb has only the in-frame clones, and not every one. Here the sample spans 230,000 or so clones, less than 90% being singletons. The sample taken for sequencing was peripheral blood. The source is a middle-aged man with active or convalescent COVID-19.

J is TRBJ2-7 and V is TRBV5-1; TRBD1 matches 9 bases. V lost 4 bases and J lost 2; bases outside the gene matches: 7. Looked up from germline, CDR1 is SGHRS and CDR2 is YFSETQ. This CDR3 is 15 amino acids long. The CDR3 DNA reads TGCGCCAGCAGCATAGCCGGGACAGGGACCTACGAGCAGTACTTC. This encodes CASSIAGTGTYEQYF.

To note about this clone: The sample contains more than one DNA sequence encoding this CDR3. This chain links TRBV6-6 with TRBJ2-2; 15 positions match TRBD2. This CDR3 is 18 amino acids long. The V segment lost 5 bases and the J segment 2 bases; nucleotides outside the gene matches: 6. The germline V gene has CDR1 MNHNY and CDR2 SVGAGI (reference sequence). In DNA, the CDR3 is TGTGCCAGCAGTCCCGGACTAGCGGGGGGGCCCAACACCGGGGAGCTGTTTTTT. Translation: CASSPGLAGGPNTGELFF.

The V call is TRBV5-5, the J call TRBJ2-5; 10 nucleotides agree with TRBD2. Looked up from germline, CDR1 is SGHKS and CDR2 is YYEKEE (reference sequence). V lost 5 bases and J lost 2; bases outside the gene matches: 9. The CDR3 sequence is 16 residues long. Here the CDR3 reads CASSYLLAGAQETQYF. For the CDR3, the DNA is TGTGCCAGCAGTTACCTTCTAGCGGGGGCTCAAGAGACCCAGTACTTC.

This clone has more than one count but fewer than ten. The chain links TRBV19 to TRBJ1-1; 9 nucleotides line up with TRBD1. The V gene end was trimmed by 7 bases and the J gene end by 4 bases; junction bases not matched to a gene: 4. The CDR3 runs 13 residues. Germline assignment: CDR1 LNHDA and CDR2 SQIVND (reference sequence). CDR3 region: CASNTGGGTEAFF. In nucleotides, the CDR3 is TGTGCCAGTAACACAGGGGGCGGCACTGAAGCTTTCTTT.

This sequence joins TRBV6-5 and TRBJ1-1; TRBD1 is a possible D gene (6 bases). The CDR3 covers 15 residues. The V and J ends lost 5 bases and 3 bases respectively, with 16 bases between them. Germline-derived CDR1 and CDR2 are MNHEY and SVGAGI. CDR3 nucleotide sequence: TGTGCCAGCAGTCAGTCAACAGGGATCCACACTGAAGCTTTCTTT. It codes for CASSQSTGIHTEAFF.

This clone was picked up one time. The chain carries TRBV6-5 and TRBJ1-1, with 7 bases aligning to TRBD1. V trimming: 4 bases; J trimming: 4 bases; junction bases outside the gene matches: 6. Germline CDR1 MNHEY, CDR2 SVGAGI. This CDR3 region has 14 residues. This CDR3 reads CASSSGQVVTEAFF. The CDR3 DNA follows: TGTGCCAGCAGTTCTGGACAGGTAGTCACTGAAGCTTTCTTT.

This clone was picked up one time. The chain carries TRBV9 and TRBJ1-3; possible D gene TRBD1, 6 bases. CDR3 length: 15 amino acids. The ends were cut back, 3 bases at V and 0 bases at J, with 10 bases in the middle. The germline gives CDR1 SGDLS, CDR2 YYNGEE. The CDR3 DNA is TGTGCCAGCAGCGAGGACAGCCTCTCTGGAAACACCATATATTTT. As protein: CASSEDSLSGNTIYF.

V gene TRBV7-9 combines with J gene TRBJ1-2; unclear D gene. The CDR3 totals 16 residues. The germline V gene encodes CDR1 SEHNR and CDR2 FQNEAQ (reference sequence). Trimming left V 1 base short and J 5 bases short, with 17 bases between. CDR3: CASSLGARYLPYGYTF. The CDR3 DNA reads TGTGCCAGCAGCTTAGGCGCGAGATACCTTCCGTATGGCTACACCTTC. The whole variable domain, filled in from reference TRBV7-9 and TRBJ1-2, reads DTGVSQNPRHKITKRGQNVTFRCDPISEHNRLYWYRQTLGQGPEFLTYFQNEAQLEKSRLLSDRFSAERPKGSFSTLEIQRTEQGDSAMYLCASSLGARYLPYGYTFGSGTRLTVV.